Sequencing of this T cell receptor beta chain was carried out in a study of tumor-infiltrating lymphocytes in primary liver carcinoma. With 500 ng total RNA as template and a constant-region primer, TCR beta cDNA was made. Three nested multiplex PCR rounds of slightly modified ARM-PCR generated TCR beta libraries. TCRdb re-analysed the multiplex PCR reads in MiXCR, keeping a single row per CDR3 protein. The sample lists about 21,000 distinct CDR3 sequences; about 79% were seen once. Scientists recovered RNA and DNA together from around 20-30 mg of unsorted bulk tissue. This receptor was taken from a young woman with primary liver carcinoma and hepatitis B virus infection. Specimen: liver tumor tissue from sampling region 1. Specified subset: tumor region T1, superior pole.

The CDR3 region is CASSPSGSDGEQYF. The CDR3 region has the DNA TGTGCCAGCAGTCCTAGCGGGAGTGATGGTGAGCAGTACTTC. The genes are TRBV5-4 and TRBJ2-7; 10 nucleotides match TRBD2. The CDR3 consists of 14 residues. V shed 5 bases, J shed 7 bases, and the junction held 9 bases outside the gene matches. Germline values: CDR1 SGHNT, CDR2 YYREEE (reference sequence).